This T cell receptor beta chain was sequenced during a study of cytomegalovirus exposure and HLA in healthy donors (dated by TCRdb to between 2016 and 2019). For context, the study as a whole: According to an earlier analysis of 587 of the donors, 200 million or so T cells yielded roughly 110 million unique TCR beta sequences and 276 Gb of sequence data. All discovery cohort repertoires had been generated using a single sequencing platform. About 5 DR-DQ haplotypes were handled as single units for association and clustering, since linkage in the cohort was strong. The number of donors typed differed by locus, with roughly 620-630 for A, B, C, DRB1 and DQB1, 522 for DQA1, over 600 for DPA1, and about 450 for DPB1. Among about 390 genotyped donors of the cohort, an average of around 240,000 unique TCR beta nucleotide sequences were sequenced per donor, approximately 20% of them non-productive. Alongside the repertoire data, information on donor age, sex, ethnicity and CMV serostatus was compiled. Class I and class II HLA loci were covered by the typing at four-digit resolution. A later genetic analysis used genome-wide SNP genotypes for about three fifths of the roughly 700 donors, treating that subset as a discovery cohort. In addition to the first cohort of several hundred subjects, a separate validation cohort of 120 different subjects was used. To study patterns of TCR occurrence, a later analysis re-analyzed previously published TCR beta repertoires from 650 to 750 donors and added high-resolution HLA genotyping. The T cell repertoires of 666 subjects were profiled by immunosequencing and related to cytomegalovirus serostatus. The genetic ancestry cluster associated with self-reported Caucasian donors included roughly four fifths of the approximately 410 genotyped donors. Approximately 300 gigabases of sequencing data and roughly 81 million unique TCR sequences made up an early release that covered under 750 HLA-typed donors. The study combined high-throughput TCR immunosequencing, statistical association of individual TCRs with disease status, and machine learning to predict cytomegalovirus infection status. To decide whether each TCR beta V gene segment behaved as functional or pseudogenic, an earlier analysis of fewer than 750 of the donors relied on high-throughput TCR beta sequencing. Rather than drawing on any new phenotypic data, the later analysis identified candidate immune exposures from TCR beta sequences and the way those sequences occurred across donors. The aim of the study was to test whether cataloging public T cell receptors could identify signatures of past pathogen exposure.

Study-wide findings and limitations: In an earlier analysis of approximately 590 of the donors, most TCR beta V segments were observed in productive rearrangements about 87% or about 30% of the time, broadly matching IMGT annotations. A group of highly shared sequence variants was considered likely to be a technical artifact of the sequencing pipeline. This cohort had only TCR beta chains sequenced, and the lack of alpha or paired-chain data limited which features could be detected. The authors suggested that the approach could potentially be extended to other disease states and immunological phenotypes. A later analysis reported that several top co-occurrence clusters appeared linked to parvovirus B19, influenza, CMV and Epstein-Barr virus. A later analysis found that TCR association rates varied across HLA loci, with DRB1 alleles showing the most associated TCRs and HLA-C alleles the fewest. A later genetic analysis reported fewer N-insertions in productive TCRs among donors in an Asian-associated ancestry cluster than the 666-donor mean. A few of the identified cytomegalovirus-associated TCR beta chains were confirmed in vitro to be specific for cytomegalovirus antigens. Most CMV-associated TCR beta chains appeared to be HLA-restricted in a later analysis, and the HLA associations seemed to be driven largely by CMV exposure. When HLA alleles, especially DR and DQ, strongly co-occurred, attributing TCR associations to individual alleles was difficult. The 87-base-pair reads could not distinguish some IMGT-functional V segments, including TRBV6-2 and TRBV6-3, so those segments were excluded. A total of 150 to 200 TCR beta chains were listed by the study as associated with cytomegalovirus. A further reported finding was that TCR beta sequences accurately predicted the HLA-A and HLA-B alleles for most subjects in the first cohort. Most TCR sequences were seen in very few donors, while some public TCRs were found in many individuals. Correlated functional status among segregating V segments might reflect linkage disequilibrium, but an unknown experimental factor could not be ruled out. Cytomegalovirus status was reported to be diagnosed by the classifier with high specificity and sensitivity in both the original and validation cohorts. In a later analysis, HLA-associated TCR beta chains were found to be more clonally expanded and to have lower generation probabilities than equally common non-associated chains. Because HLA typing was unavailable for some donors at each locus, only the typed subset was used in association tests. Immune exposure information for the cohort was limited to CMV serostatus. An association between a missense DCLRE1C variant and V-gene and J-gene trimming of TCR beta chains was found in a later genetic analysis and replicated in an independent cohort. In a later analysis, around 17,000 TCR beta sequences were associated with specific HLA alleles at a false discovery rate of 0.05. Over 15 rarely observed V segments, including chromosome 9 orphons, were excluded from the earlier analysis of a few hundred of the donors because counts were too low. Roughly uniform sequencing depth across donors was assumed in presence/absence analyses, although this assumption may not hold.

The library was built by means of the immunoSEQ multiplex PCR assay. The multiplex PCR relied on a mix of 60 forward primers for TCR Vbeta segments and 13 reverse primers for TCR Jbeta segments. The CDR3 region of rearranged TCR beta genes was amplified from genomic DNA by a multiplex PCR assay. The amplified TCR beta libraries were sequenced on the Illumina HiSeq System as 87-base-pair reads. As for the original processing: A later analysis tallied 75 million to 95 million unique TCR beta chains across the 640 or so repertoires, and some 10 million of those chains were shared by two or more donors. To remove PCR and sequencing errors, raw reads were error-corrected and collapsed into unique sequences using a nearest-neighbor algorithm that merged closely related sequences. To assign V, D and J gene segments, CDR3 sequences were aligned to IMGT reference sequences. For a sequence to be retained, at least a six-nucleotide match to both a V gene segment and a J gene segment was required. A rearrangement counted as productive if the CDR3 had no stop codons and remained in frame with V and J, and every other rearrangement counted as non-productive. Following IMGT convention, CDR3 was defined as the stretch from the second conserved V-encoded cysteine to the conserved J-encoded phenylalanine. In an earlier analysis of more than 550 of the donors, sequences lacking an unambiguous match to a single V gene segment were excluded. In an earlier analysis of around 600 of the donors, V segments were called functional above 56.7% productive rearrangements and were called segregating when the between-donor standard deviation exceeded 5%. A statistical classification framework was developed to diagnose cytomegalovirus status using the catalog of TCR beta chain sequences. A later analysis assigned V and J genes by comparing TCR nucleotide sequences with IMGT/GENE-DB human TR gene sequences. Using the TCRdist pipeline, a later analysis assigned CDR3 sequences along with most-parsimonious VDJ recombination scenarios. In a later analysis, every TCR beta chain was defined by the combination of its CDR3 amino acid sequence and its V-gene family, and reads without a unique V-gene family were dropped. As a way to deal with suspected cross-contamination and a sequencing artifact, a later analysis dropped 592 nucleotide sequences that were highly shared and had low generation probability. In a later analysis, a clonal expansion index was calculated for each public chain from normalized within-repertoire ranks of inferred template counts. In a later analysis, generation probabilities were computed using a VDJ recombination model fitted to out-of-frame rearrangements, and the results were checked against IGoR. A later analysis scored TCR-TCR, TCR-HLA and TCR-CMV co-occurrence with hypergeometric tests, applying a repertoire-size bias correction to TCR pairs. In a later analysis, false discovery rates were estimated by permuting HLA or CMV assignments 20 times. In a later analysis, co-occurring TCRs were grouped with DBSCAN, and TCRdist sequence similarity was added when clustering was performed within HLA-allele-positive subsets. Repertoires with fewer than 30,000 or more than 120,000 public chains, plus five repertoires with anomalous nucleotide sharing, were excluded from co-occurrence clustering. As stored in TCRdb, this immuneACCESS dataset retains in-frame rearrangements with V and J assigned. A fraction of the clones does not appear; measured against another copy, unresolved V genes explain less than half of the discrepancy, and the remainder lacks a known reason. The D gene and trimming were derived from the DNA, and the V and J assignments and clone size from that table. Present in this sample are 35,000 to 55,000 clones, about 73% of which were seen just once. Of the sample, less than 3.5% is held by the ten largest clones.

Concerning this clone itself: No cognate antigen has been identified for it. Within one base of it there is no much larger clone, and no base qualities were kept.

Sequences MNHNS (CDR1) and SASEGT (CDR2) are obtained from the germline V gene. The cysteine opens and the phenylalanine closes a CDR3 of 14 amino acids. The retained sequence is limited to the CDR3, 42 bases, with the frame set at the first base. Deletion took 4 bases off V and 0 bases off J, with a span of 10 bases between the germline ends. In total, 666 healthy bone marrow donors made up the cohort. All cohort members were sampled while nominally healthy, although unrecorded immune exposures were likely present. The donor tested CMV seronegative and was one of the 352 seronegative cohort members. A peripheral blood sample was collected from each donor, and TCR beta sequencing was performed on peripheral blood mononuclear cells. Genomic DNA extraction from the blood cell samples was performed with the Qiagen DNeasy Blood Extraction Kit.

The clonotype comes from a woman in her 30s in good health and CMV-seronegative. The chain employs TRBV6-1 and TRBJ2-7, with the D segment identity uncertain. The sample comprised PBMCs. CDR3 sequence: CASSATAYSYEQYF. The DNA reads TGTGCCAGCAGTGCGACTGCCTACTCCTACGAGCAGTACTTC.